This TCR beta chain is from a study of T-cell reconstitution after alpha-beta-depleted transplantation in children. The CDR3 consists of 16 residues. J lost 6 bases, V lost 2 bases, and 14 bases had no gene match. Germline CDR1 is DFQATT and CDR2 is SNEGSKA (reference sequence). Comments on this clonotype: Its antigen is currently unknown.

Regarding the study as a whole: At around two months after transplant, the alpha-beta T cells were reportedly derived from several hundred expanded clones that came from non-depleted graft cells. At the one-year point after transplant, T-cell counts and TCRbeta diversity were found to come mostly from T cells that had been newly produced.

Preparing the TCRbeta library involved the use of unique molecular identifiers. From the PCR reads, TCRdb called clonotypes with MiXCR, one entry per CDR3 protein. The repertoire holds 500,000 to 650,000 distinct CDR3 sequences, roughly 13% seen once, with 2.2% in the top ten. This sequence was found in a male patient younger than 18 who had a stem cell transplant for acute myeloid leukemia, so the T cells may come from the graft donor. The source material was PBMCs, mostly from graft donor cells, sampled 360 days after TCRalphabeta/CD19-depleted stem cell transplant. V and J are TRBV20-1 and TRBJ2-7; TRBD2 matches 9 bases. The chain's CDR3 is CSARNPETSGRREQYF. The CDR3 DNA is TGCAGTGCTAGAAACCCCGAGACTAGCGGAAGACGCGAGCAGTACTTC.